The entry below gives a single T cell receptor (beta chain) sequence along with its context. Its specificity is unknown. These data come from a study of CD4 T cells in relation to SARS-CoV-2 and coronaviruses. Study information: ViraFEST: roughly ten-day antigen culture of PBMCs, then TCR beta CDR3 sequencing. Negative control cultures got HIV-1 Nef peptides or no peptide.

Here immunoSEQ multiplex PCR was the method, and the copy in TCRdb shows in-frame clones only, minus some. The sample records some 20,000 clones, under 85% being singletons. Before the COVID-19 pandemic, during about 2010-2018, CD4+ T cells were taken from unexposed donors. After around nine days of culture, CD4+ T cells were isolated. As cell numbers allowed, unexposed-donor CD4+ T cells faced SARS-CoV-2 S/N and four cold-coronavirus spikes. Germline V gene sequence: CDR1 GTSNPN, CDR2 SVGIG (reference sequence). The V gene lost 0 bases and the J gene lost 0 bases, with 9 bases spanning the gap. The CDR3 is 15 amino acids.

This TCR was sampled from a human donor in good health. The sample consisted of CD4+ T cells from PBMCs, cultured in vitro. The chain joins TRBV30 to TRBJ2-4, with D possibly TRBD1 on 5 matching bases. The CDR3 DNA sequence: TGTGCCTGGAGTGTACGGACACTAGCCAAAAACATTCAGTACTTC. It yields the protein CAWSVRTLAKNIQYF.